This TCR beta chain was identified in a study of blood T cell repertoires in COVID-19. The protocol was immunoSEQ multiplex PCR, while the TCRdb copy is restricted to in-frame clones and leaves out a portion. The sample holds approximately 59,000 clones, 81% seen once. The clonotype originates from a man older than 75 with acute or convalescent COVID-19. Input material: peripheral blood.

CDR3 in DNA: TGTGCCACCGGGACAGACCTCACAGATACGCAGTATTTT. Protein sequence: CATGTDLTDTQYF. The chain combines TRBV24-1 with TRBJ2-3, with 7 bases lining up with TRBD1. From germline, CDR1 is KGHDR and CDR2 SFDVKD. The CDR3 is 13 amino acids. Trimming cost V 9 bases and J 2 bases; bases outside gene matches: 4.